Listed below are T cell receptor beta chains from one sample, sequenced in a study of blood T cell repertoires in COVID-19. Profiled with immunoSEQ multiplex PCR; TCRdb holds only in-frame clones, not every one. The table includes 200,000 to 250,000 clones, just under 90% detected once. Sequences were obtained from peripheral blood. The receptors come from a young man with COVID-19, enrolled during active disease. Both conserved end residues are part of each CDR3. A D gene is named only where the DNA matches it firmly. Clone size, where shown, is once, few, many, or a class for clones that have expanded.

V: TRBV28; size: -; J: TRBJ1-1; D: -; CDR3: CASITLAVNTEAFF; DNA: TGTGCCAGCATCACGCTAGCCGTGAACACTGAAGCTTTCTTT
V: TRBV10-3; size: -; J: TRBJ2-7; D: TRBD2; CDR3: CAISETSGVYEQYF; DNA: TGTGCCATCAGTGAGACTAGCGGGGTCTACGAGCAGTACTTC
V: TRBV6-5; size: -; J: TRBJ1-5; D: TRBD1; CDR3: CASSSHRGRTQHF; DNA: TGTGCCAGCAGCTCACACAGGGGAAGAACCCAGCATTTT
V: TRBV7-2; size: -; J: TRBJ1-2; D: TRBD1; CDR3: CASSLISLDRGHGYTF; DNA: TGTGCCAGCAGCTTGATAAGCCTGGACAGGGGGCATGGCTACACCTTC
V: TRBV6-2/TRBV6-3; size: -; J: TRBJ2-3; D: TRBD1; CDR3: CASSAPGQGTDTQYF; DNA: TGTGCCAGCAGTGCTCCGGGACAGGGTACAGATACGCAGTATTTT
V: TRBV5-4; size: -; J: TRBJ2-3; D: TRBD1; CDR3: CASSLRQTGGLDTQYF; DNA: TGTGCCAGCAGCTTAAGGCAGACAGGGGGGTTAGATACGCAGTATTTT
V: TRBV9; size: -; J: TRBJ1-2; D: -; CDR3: CASSSQQGREGYTF; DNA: TGTGCCAGCAGCTCCCAACAGGGTAGAGAAGGCTACACCTTC
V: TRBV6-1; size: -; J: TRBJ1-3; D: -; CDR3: CASGREDNTIYF; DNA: TGTGCCAGTGGGAGGGAGGACAACACCATATATTTT
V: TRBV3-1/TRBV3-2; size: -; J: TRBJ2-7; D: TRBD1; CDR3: CASSQDLPGTGQHEQYF; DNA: TGTGCCAGCAGCCAAGATCTTCCCGGGACAGGGCAGCACGAGCAGTACTTC
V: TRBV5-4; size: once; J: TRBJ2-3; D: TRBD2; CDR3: CASSLGGGLAADTQYF; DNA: TGTGCCAGCAGCCTCGGGGGGGGACTAGCAGCCGATACGCAGTATTTT
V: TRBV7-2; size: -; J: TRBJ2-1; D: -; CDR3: CASSYQTGNTYNEQFF; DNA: TGTGCCAGCAGCTACCAGACAGGTAACACCTACAATGAGCAGTTCTTC
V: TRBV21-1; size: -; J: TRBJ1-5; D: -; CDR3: CASSNRDRGPYSNQPQHF; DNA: TGTGCCAGCAGCAACCGGGACAGGGGTCCCTATAGCAATCAGCCCCAGCATTTT
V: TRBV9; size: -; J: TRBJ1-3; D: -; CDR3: CASSVGVAGLRLDTIYF; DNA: TGTGCCAGCAGCGTAGGGGTAGCCGGGTTACGTCTGGACACCATATATTTT
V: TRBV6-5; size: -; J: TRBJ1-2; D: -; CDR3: CASRMDTNYGYTF; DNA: TGTGCCAGCAGGATGGACACTAACTATGGCTACACCTTC
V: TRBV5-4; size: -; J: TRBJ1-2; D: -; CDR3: CASSLDTGNYGYTF; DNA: TGTGCCAGCAGCTTGGACACGGGGAACTATGGCTACACCTTC
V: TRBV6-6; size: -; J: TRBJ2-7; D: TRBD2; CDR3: CASRGGGVYEQYF; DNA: TGTGCCAGCAGGGGCGGGGGGGTTTACGAGCAGTACTTC
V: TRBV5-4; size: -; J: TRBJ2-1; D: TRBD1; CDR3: CASSVDRPPNEQFF; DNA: TGTGCCAGCAGCGTGGACAGGCCTCCCAATGAGCAGTTCTTC